The 22 T cell receptor beta chains below come from one sample, sequenced in a study of shared clonotypes between healthy human individuals. Assay: immunoSEQ multiplex PCR; the TCRdb copy retains only in-frame clones and omits some. The sample shows 400,000 or so clones, 96% of them seen only once. Input material: memory CD8+ T cells sorted from blood. Subset in this sample: CD45RO+ cells pooled with CCR7-negative TemRA cells. Receptors were obtained from a man between 25 and 39 years old in good health.

The chain links TRBV6-4 to TRBJ2-7; 8 nucleotides line up with TRBD2. Losses at the gene ends were 2 bases for V and 1 base for J; bases not matched to a gene: 7. CDR3 size: 16 residues. Per germline, CDR1 MRHNA and CDR2 SNTAGT. The CDR3 nucleotides are TGTGCCAGCAGTGACCTGATACAGCGGGAGTCCTACGAGCAGTACTTC. This encodes CASSDLIQRESYEQYF.

The chain employs TRBV7-6 and TRBJ2-7; D uncertain. The CDR3 loop spans 15 amino acids. CDR1 and CDR2 from the germline V gene are SGHVS and FNYEAQ. V was trimmed by 1 base and J by 0 bases, leaving 10 bases between them. The CDR3 sequence: CASSLGQDDSYEQYF. The CDR3 DNA is TGTGCCAGCAGCTTAGGGCAGGATGACTCCTACGAGCAGTACTTC.

The chain links TRBV5-1 to TRBJ2-7; no firm D call. Trimming cost V 3 bases and J 6 bases, with 13 bases left between them. The CDR3 has 13 residues. Germline assignment: CDR1 SGHRS and CDR2 YFSETQ. DNA for the CDR3: TGCGCCAGCAGCTCTCGGACCACCCGCGAGCAGTACTTC. Protein sequence: CASSSRTTREQYF.

This chain links TRBV18 with TRBJ1-2; D perhaps matches TRBD1 (6 bases). CDR1 is KGHSH and CDR2 is LQKENI in the germline V gene. This CDR3 has 15 amino acids. Trimming removed 5 bases from V and 4 bases from J, with 17 bases in between. The CDR3 loop reads CASSEHLTGFYGYTF. The CDR3 DNA reads as TGTGCCAGCTCAGAACACCTAACAGGGTTCTATGGCTACACCTTC.

V gene TRBV7-9 combines with J gene TRBJ2-1; D gene unclear. CDR3 size: 12 residues. Germline values: CDR1 SEHNR, CDR2 FQNEAQ (reference sequence). Trimming removed 2 bases at V and 8 bases at J, with 7 bases between. In DNA form, the CDR3 reads TGTGCCAGCAGCTTAAGGTTCTATGAGCAGTTCTTC. It encodes CASSLRFYEQFF. Full variable domain (outside the CDR3, taken from reference TRBV7-9 and TRBJ2-1): DTGVSQNPRHKITKRGQNVTFRCDPISEHNRLYWYRQTLGQGPEFLTYFQNEAQLEKSRLLSDRFSAERPKGSFSTLEIQRTEQGDSAMYLCASSLRFYEQFFGPGTRLTVL.

CDR3 in DNA: TGTGCCAGCAGTTACTCGCTCACTAGCGGGAGAGGCGAGCAGTACTTC. It translates to CASSYSLTSGRGEQYF. This chain connects TRBV6-5 to TRBJ2-7; 11 bases align to TRBD2. V was clipped by 0 bases and J by 6 bases; unmatched bases: 7. Germline CDR1 MNHEY, CDR2 SVGAGI. The CDR3 totals 16 residues.

The V call is TRBV28, the J call TRBJ2-1; 15 nucleotides agree with TRBD2. Germline V gives CDR1 MDHEN, CDR2 SYDVKM. V dropped 3 bases and J dropped 4; count of bases not matched to a gene: 1. CDR3 size: 16 residues. This chain's CDR3 is CASSLGTSGRYNEQFF. The CDR3 DNA is TGTGCCAGCAGTTTGGGGACTAGCGGGAGGTACAATGAGCAGTTCTTC.

The chain joins TRBV19 to TRBJ2-1; the match to TRBD1 covers 10 bases. Germline trimming cut 7 bases from V and 7 bases from J; bases unmatched to any gene: 10. From germline, CDR1 is LNHDA and CDR2 SQIVND (reference sequence). The CDR3 contains 15 residues. CDR3 sequence (DNA): TGTGCCAGTAACCCCAAGGGACAGGGGACAAATGAGCAGTTCTTC. This translates into CASNPKGQGTNEQFF.

The chain employs TRBV5-5 and TRBJ1-5; D is unresolved. This CDR3 spans 15 amino acids. The germline V gene encodes CDR1 SGHKS and CDR2 YYEKEE (reference sequence). V lost 0 bases and J lost 4, with 11 bases in between. The CDR3 DNA reads TGTGCCAGCAGCTTGGAGGGATCCTTTAATCAGCCCCAGCATTTT. Translated, it gives CASSLEGSFNQPQHF.

The chain employs TRBV5-4 and TRBJ2-7; TRBD2 might be the D (5 bases). The CDR3 totals 12 residues. V lost 4 bases, J lost 7 bases, and 12 bases lay in between. In germline, CDR1 is SGHNT, CDR2 YYREEE (reference sequence). This CDR3 is CASSGLSGEQYF. DNA for the CDR3: TGTGCCAGCAGCGGACTTTCGGGGGAGCAGTACTTC.

The rearrangement uses TRBV6-1 and TRBJ1-1, with 7 bases matching TRBD1. The CDR3 is 13 residues long. The trim removed 7 bases at V and 2 bases at J, leaving 4 bases unmatched. CDR1 is MNHNS and CDR2 is SASEGT in the germline V gene. The CDR3 nucleotides are TGTGCCAGCAAGACAGGGATTAACACTGAAGCTTTCTTT. Protein sequence: CASKTGINTEAFF.

The chain uses TRBV11-3 and TRBJ2-3; D ambiguous. Germline V gene lookup returns CDR1 SGHNT and CDR2 YENEEA. The CDR3 has 15 amino acids. Trimming pared 2 bases from V and 5 bases from J, leaving 14 bases between. This chain's CDR3 is CASSLTYQLGDTQYF. The CDR3 DNA sequence: TGTGCCAGCAGCTTAACCTACCAATTGGGAGATACGCAGTATTTT.

This chain links TRBV7-6 with TRBJ1-3, with D unresolved. The CDR3 spans 15 residues. With 1 base removed from V and 0 bases from J, the gap between germline ends came to 7 bases. Per the germline V gene, CDR1 is SGHVS and CDR2 is FNYEAQ. The CDR3 here is CASSLGYRSGNTIYF. The DNA for the CDR3 is TGTGCCAGCAGCTTAGGCTACCGCTCTGGAAACACCATATATTTT.

The chain carries TRBV7-9 and TRBJ1-2; D is uncertain. Trimming shortened V by 2 bases and J by 3 bases, and 7 bases separated the two germline ends. Germline V gives CDR1 SEHNR, CDR2 FQNEAQ (reference sequence). CDR3 length: 13 residues. CDR3 nucleotide sequence: TGTGCCAGCAGCTTACCCGATTACTATGGCTACACCTTC. Translated: CASSLPDYYGYTF.

CDR3 in DNA: TGTGCCAGCAGCAAGTGGGGAGATACGCAGTATTTT. This translates into CASSKWGDTQYF. The V gene is TRBV7-9, the J gene TRBJ2-3, with no clear D. Germline V gives CDR1 SEHNR, CDR2 FQNEAQ (reference sequence). Trimming pared 5 bases from V and 5 bases from J, leaving 8 bases between. The CDR3 extends over 12 amino acids.

J is TRBJ1-4 and V is TRBV4-2; 11 positions agree with TRBD1. V trimming: 0 bases; J trimming: 8 bases; junction bases outside the gene matches: 8. The CDR3 length is 17 residues. Germline V gene sequence: CDR1 LGHNA, CDR2 YNFKEQ. The CDR3 bases are TGTGCCAGCAGCCAAGATTATAGGACAGGGGGCAGGGAAAAACTGTTTTTT. Its protein is CASSQDYRTGGREKLFF.

The chain employs TRBV25-1 and TRBJ1-2; D uncertain. Trimming shortened V by 1 base and J by 8 bases, and 17 bases separated the two germline ends. The V gene's germline CDR1 is MGHDK and CDR2 SYGVNS. This CDR3 is built from 15 residues. Written as DNA, the CDR3 is TGTGCCAGCAGTGAATCCGGCCAAGGTTGGGGAGGCTACACCTTC. Its translation is CASSESGQGWGGYTF.

The chain carries TRBV7-2 and TRBJ2-7; D not resolved. Germline CDR1 SGHTA, CDR2 FQGNSA. Deletions cut 2 bases from V and 1 base from J, with 12 bases between. The CDR3 covers 15 residues. The CDR3 loop reads CASSLISGSSYEQYF. CDR3 DNA: TGTGCCAGCAGCTTAATCTCCGGCAGTTCCTACGAGCAGTACTTC.

This chain links TRBV7-3 with TRBJ2-1; 9 bases map to TRBD1. Losses at the gene ends were 5 bases for V and 9 bases for J; bases not matched to a gene: 8. Germline V lookup: CDR1 SGHTA, CDR2 FQGTGA. This CDR3 contains 14 residues. The CDR3 nucleotides are TGTGCCAGCAGCCAAGAGTACAGGGGGCCTGAGCAGTTCTTC. It is translated as CASSQEYRGPEQFF. Full variable domain (rest looked up from reference TRBV7-3 and TRBJ2-1): GAGVSQTPSNKVTEKGKYVELRCDPISGHTALYWYRQSLGQGPEFLIYFQGTGAADDSGLPNDRFFAVRPEGSVSTLKIQRTERGDSAVYLCASSQEYRGPEQFFGPGTRLTVL.

The chain uses TRBV2 and TRBJ2-5, with a tentative D call TRBD1 (5 bases). Trimming took off 7 bases at V and 1 base at J, with 7 bases between the two ends. Germline V gene sequence: CDR1 SNHLY, CDR2 FYNNEI. This CDR3 has 12 residues. CDR3 protein: CASKGLQETQYF. CDR3 DNA sequence: TGTGCCAGCAAGGGGCTCCAAGAGACCCAGTACTTC. The whole variable domain, filled in from reference TRBV2 and TRBJ2-5, reads EPEVTQTPSHQVTQMGQEVILRCVPISNHLYFYWYRQILGQKVEFLVSFYNNEISEKSEIFDDQFSVERPDGSNFTLKIRSTKLEDSAMYFCASKGLQETQYFGPGTRLLVL.

The chain uses TRBV6-1 and TRBJ1-2, with a weak D call TRBD1 (5 bases). V lost 4 bases and J lost 6, with 21 bases in between. The V gene's germline CDR1 is MNHNS and CDR2 SASEGT. CDR3 length: 16 residues. For the CDR3, the DNA is TGTGCCAGCAGTGGGGGCCCCCGGTTCAATGGAAATGGCTACACCTTC. This sequence encodes CASSGGPRFNGNGYTF.

The V call is TRBV7-9, the J call TRBJ2-1, with a possible D match to TRBD2 (5 bases). V lost 4 bases and J lost 0, with 7 bases in between. The CDR3 covers 14 residues. The germline gives CDR1 SEHNR, CDR2 FQNEAQ (reference sequence). The CDR3 region is CASSWESSYNEQFF. CDR3 DNA: TGTGCCAGCAGCTGGGAGAGCTCCTACAATGAGCAGTTCTTC.